What follows are 10 T cell receptor beta chains derived from one specimen sequenced in a study of tumor-infiltrating lymphocytes in primary liver carcinoma. Researchers generated TCR beta cDNA from about 450 ng of total RNA, relying on a constant-region primer. Three rounds of nested multiplex PCR with slightly modified ARM-PCR produced TCR beta libraries. Two initial PCR rounds of around 10 cycles each paired TRBV1-TRBV30 forward primers with a C-beta reverse primer. TCRdb re-analysed the multiplex PCR reads in MiXCR, keeping a single row per CDR3 protein. Found here are some 180,000 distinct CDR3 sequences, 60% of them singletons; the top ten hold 65% to 80%. Germline DNA was extracted alongside blood RNA, which was obtained from unsorted whole blood. Specimen: peripheral blood. These receptor sequences come from a man aged 40-49 years with primary liver carcinoma and hepatitis B virus infection.

The chain recombines TRBV11-2 with TRBJ2-5, with 14 positions matching TRBD2. The V gene's germline CDR1 is SGHAT and CDR2 FQNNGV. The CDR3 totals 21 residues. Unmatched junction bases numbered 23, after V lost 7 bases and J lost 4 bases. As DNA, the CDR3 is TGTGCCAGCAACTTCGTAGCGGGACTAGCGGGAGATGGGGCCGCGGCAGAGACCCAGTACTTC. Encoded protein: CASNFVAGLAGDGAAAETQYF.

To note about this clonotype: The junction departs from the called germline gene at one end, perhaps through a read error. The chain couples TRBV7-9 to TRBJ1-5; perhaps TRBD1 as D (5 bases). The length of the CDR3 is 13 residues. The germline V gene encodes CDR1 SEHNR and CDR2 FQNEAQ (reference sequence). The CDR3 bases are TGTGCCAGCAGCCGGGACGGGGATCAGCGCCAGCATTTT. It translates to CASSRDGDQRQHF.

This sequence joins TRBV6-1 and TRBJ2-7, with a possible D match to TRBD1 (6 bases). Between the trimmed V and J ends, which lost 5 bases and 7 bases, there was a span of 27 bases. CDR1 and CDR2 from the germline V gene are MNHNS and SASEGT. This CDR3 contains 17 residues. DNA for the CDR3: TGTGCCAGCAGTCCGGGACACGCAGGACCGGGACCAAGGGAGCAGTACTTC. Amino acids: CASSPGHAGPGPREQYF.

This chain uses TRBV13 with TRBJ2-7; D perhaps matches TRBD1 (5 bases). This CDR3 contains 13 residues. Trimming shortened V by 4 bases and J by 6 bases, and 13 bases separated the two germline ends. From germline, CDR1 is PRHDT and CDR2 FYEKMQ (reference sequence). CDR3 nucleotides: TGTGCCAGCAGCTCCACGGCTCAGGGCGAGCAGTACTTC. Its translation is CASSSTAQGEQYF.

Only a few counts were recorded for this clonotype. The V and J genes are TRBV29-1 and TRBJ1-1, with 8 bases lining up with TRBD1. This CDR3 has 12 residues. V gave up 7 bases and J gave up 6 bases; unmatched junction bases: 7. Germline loops: CDR1 SQVTM, CDR2 ANQGSEA. The CDR3 sequence: CSGESGGAEAFF. The CDR3 region has the DNA TGCAGCGGGGAATCAGGGGGCGCTGAAGCTTTCTTT.

This clonotype was observed a handful of times. The chain recombines TRBV29-1 with TRBJ2-3; TRBD2 aligns across 7 bases. The germline V gene has CDR1 SQVTM and CDR2 ANQGSEA. The J segment lost 2 bases and the V segment lost 3 bases, leaving 8 bases of the junction unmatched. The CDR3 sequence is 15 residues long. CDR3 coding DNA: TGCAGCGTTGACCCTAGCGGTTCTCACACAGATACGCAGTATTTT. Translating it yields CSVDPSGSHTDTQYF.

With respect to this clonotype: A clone one base away is much larger, so this may be a read error. The chain combines TRBV11-3 with TRBJ2-2; D call uncertain. CDR1 and CDR2 from the germline V gene are SGHNT and YENEEA. The ends were cut back, 6 bases at V and 0 bases at J, with 8 bases in the middle. The CDR3 has 14 residues. The CDR3 loop is CASRIESNTGELFF. CDR3 DNA sequence: TGTGCCAGCAGGATAGAATCGAACACCGGGGAGCTGTTTTTT.

This clonotype turned up a few times. The genes are TRBV30 and TRBJ1-5; possible D gene TRBD1, 6 bases. CDR1 is GTSNPN and CDR2 is SVGIG in the germline V gene (reference sequence). This CDR3 has 14 amino acids. With 4 bases removed from V and 0 bases from J, the gap between germline ends came to 10 bases. In DNA, the CDR3 is TGTGCCTGGACTCGGGACACTAGCAATCAGCCCCAGCATTTT. Translation gives CAWTRDTSNQPQHF.

A remark on this clonotype: The conserved phenylalanine or tryptophan normally closing the CDR3 is absent here, so this likely arose from a read error. The genes are TRBV6-5 and TRBJ2-2; the D is unclear. Germline lookup yields CDR1 MNHEY and CDR2 SVGAGI. The CDR3 length is 13 residues. DNA for the CDR3: TGTGCCTGCAGTTACTCCCCAATCGGGGAGCTGTTTTTA. Amino acid sequence: CACSYSPIGELFL.

This clonotype appeared a few times. J is TRBJ2-3 and V is TRBV6-6; TRBD2 matches at 8 bases. Germline loops: CDR1 MNHNY, CDR2 SVGAGI (reference sequence). CDR3 length: 16 amino acids. Trimming at V came to 6 bases and at J to 3 bases, leaving 11 bases not matched to a gene. The CDR3 bases are TGTGCCAGCAGGAGCCTCGGGAGGGTGTCAACAGATACGCAGTATTTT. Protein sequence: CASRSLGRVSTDTQYF.